The present TCR beta chain was sequenced within a study of blood T cell repertoires in COVID-19. Study-level information: Researchers got acute and convalescent COVID-19 samples from the United States, Italy and Spain.

This CDR3 is built from 15 residues. Between the trimmed V and J ends, which lost 7 bases and 6 bases, there was a span of 16 bases. The germline V gene has CDR1 LNHDA and CDR2 SQIVND (reference sequence). Some clones are missing from TCRdb's copy, which holds only in-frame ones; the method was immunoSEQ multiplex PCR. This sample has about 210,000 clones, with 88% found just once. The source of this sequence is an older man with acute or convalescent COVID-19. Sequenced sample: peripheral blood. The chain links TRBV19 to TRBJ1-6, with D perhaps matching TRBD1 (6 bases). CDR3 nucleotide sequence: TGTGCCAGTACCATTGCCGGACAGATTAATTCACCCCTCCACTTT. Its translation is CASTIAGQINSPLHF.